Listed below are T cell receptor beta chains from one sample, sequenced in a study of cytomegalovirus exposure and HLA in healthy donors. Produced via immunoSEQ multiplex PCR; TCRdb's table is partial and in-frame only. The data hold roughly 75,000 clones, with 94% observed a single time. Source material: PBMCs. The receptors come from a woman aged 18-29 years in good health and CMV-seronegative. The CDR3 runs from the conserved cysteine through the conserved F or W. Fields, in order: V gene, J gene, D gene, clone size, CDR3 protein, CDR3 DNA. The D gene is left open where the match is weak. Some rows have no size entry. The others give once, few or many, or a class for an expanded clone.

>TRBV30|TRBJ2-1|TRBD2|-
CAWSPATSGIYNEQFF
TGTGCCTGGAGTCCCGCCACTAGCGGGATCTACAATGAGCAGTTCTTC
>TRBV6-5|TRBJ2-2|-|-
CAAGKDLLNTGELFF
TGTGCCGCGGGAAAAGACTTGCTGAACACCGGGGAGCTGTTTTTT
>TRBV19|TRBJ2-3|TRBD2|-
CASSSAATSGTDTQYF
TGTGCCAGTAGTTCGGCCGCGACTAGCGGCACAGATACGCAGTATTTT
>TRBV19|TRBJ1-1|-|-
CASRSIGPQGGTEAFF
TGTGCCAGTAGGTCCATCGGCCCGCAGGGCGGCACTGAAGCTTTCTTT
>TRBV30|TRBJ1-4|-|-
CAWATQGVEKLFF
TGTGCCTGGGCGACACAGGGAGTTGAAAAACTGTTTTTT
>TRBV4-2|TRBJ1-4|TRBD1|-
CASSPGTGDEKLFF
TGTGCCAGCAGCCCCGGGACAGGGGATGAAAAACTGTTTTTT
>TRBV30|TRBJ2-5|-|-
CAWSVKETQYF
TGTGCCTGGAGTGTCAAAGAGACCCAGTACTTC
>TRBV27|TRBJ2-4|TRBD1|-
CASSVRQGTAKNIQYF
TGTGCCAGCAGTGTACGACAGGGCACAGCCAAAAACATTCAGTACTTC
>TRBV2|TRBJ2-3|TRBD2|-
CASSEGLAGRTDTQYF
TGTGCCAGCAGTGAAGGGCTAGCGGGAAGGACAGATACGCAGTATTTT
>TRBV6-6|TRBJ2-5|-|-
CASSNPWGRDQETQYF
TGTGCCAGCAGTAACCCCTGGGGCCGGGACCAAGAGACCCAGTACTTC
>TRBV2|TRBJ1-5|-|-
CASRQGNQPQHF
TGTGCCAGCAGGCAGGGAAATCAGCCCCAGCATTTT
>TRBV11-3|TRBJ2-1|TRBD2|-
CASSLVAGGYNEQFF
TGTGCCAGCAGCTTAGTCGCGGGAGGTTACAATGAGCAGTTCTTC
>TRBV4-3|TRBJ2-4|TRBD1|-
CASSPGQGRLNIQYF
TGCGCCAGCAGCCCCGGACAGGGTAGATTGAACATTCAGTACTTC
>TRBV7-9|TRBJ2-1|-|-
CASTDTTTGSYNEQFF
TGTGCCAGCACCGATACAACGACAGGTTCCTACAATGAGCAGTTCTTC
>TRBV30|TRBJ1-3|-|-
CAWDSRTGNTIYF
TGTGCCTGGGACAGTAGGACTGGAAACACCATATATTTT
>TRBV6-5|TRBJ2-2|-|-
CASSYSIRGTGELFF
TGTGCCAGCAGTTACTCGATTCGGGGCACCGGGGAGCTGTTTTTT
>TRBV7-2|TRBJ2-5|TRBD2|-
CASSLGRTSGRQETQYF
TGTGCCAGCAGCTTAGGGCGGACTAGCGGGAGACAAGAGACCCAGTACTTC
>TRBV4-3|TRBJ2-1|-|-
CASSQELRGGPQGEQFF
TGCGCCAGCAGCCAAGAACTGAGGGGGGGCCCCCAGGGTGAGCAGTTCTTC
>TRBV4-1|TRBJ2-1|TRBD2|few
CASSQVPQRGAYNEQFF
TGCGCCAGCAGCCAAGTTCCCCAGCGGGGAGCCTACAATGAGCAGTTCTTC
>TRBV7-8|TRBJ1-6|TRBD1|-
CASSPRTGENSPLHF
TGTGCCAGCAGCCCTCGGACAGGGGAGAATTCACCCCTCCACTTT